These T cell receptor beta chains were read from a single sample in a study of blood T cell repertoires in COVID-19. Clones were sequenced by immunoSEQ multiplex PCR, and TCRdb holds only the in-frame ones, with some missing. The sample lists 100,000 to 150,000 clones, about 89% occurring once. Source material: peripheral blood. These receptor sequences come from a man aged 45-60 years with active COVID-19. The CDR3 runs from the conserved cysteine through the conserved F or W. D genes are given only for firm matches. Size is stated for part of the rows, as once, few or many counts, or as a class when the clone is expanded.

CDR3aa: CASSSGQGSYNEQFF
CDR3nt: TGCGCCAGCAGCTCAGGACAGGGAAGCTACAATGAGCAGTTCTTC
d_gene: TRBD1
j_gene: TRBJ2-1
v_gene: TRBV5-1
abundance: .

CDR3aa: CASSSQAGTNQPQHF
CDR3nt: TGTGCCAGCAGTAGTCAGGCAGGAACAAATCAGCCCCAGCATTTT
d_gene: .
j_gene: TRBJ1-5
v_gene: TRBV2
abundance: .

CDR3aa: CASSLRGLHEQFF
CDR3nt: TGTGCCAGCAGTTTAAGGGGACTCCATGAGCAGTTCTTC
d_gene: .
j_gene: TRBJ2-1
v_gene: TRBV12-3/TRBV12-4
abundance: .

CDR3aa: CASRRGQLNYGYTF
CDR3nt: TGTGCCAGCAGAAGAGGACAGCTTAACTATGGCTACACCTTC
d_gene: .
j_gene: TRBJ1-2
v_gene: TRBV6-5
abundance: .

CDR3aa: CSVERGWATEAFF
CDR3nt: TGCAGCGTTGAGAGGGGGTGGGCCACTGAAGCTTTCTTT
d_gene: .
j_gene: TRBJ1-1
v_gene: TRBV29-1
abundance: .

CDR3aa: CASNGALSVEAFF
CDR3nt: TGTGCCAGCAACGGTGCGTTAAGTGTTGAAGCTTTCTTT
d_gene: .
j_gene: TRBJ1-1
v_gene: TRBV27
abundance: .

CDR3aa: CASSGGGAGEKLFF
CDR3nt: TGTGCCAGCTCTGGAGGGGGCGCCGGCGAAAAACTGTTTTTT
d_gene: TRBD1
j_gene: TRBJ1-4
v_gene: TRBV6-5
abundance: once

CDR3aa: CSVDDGVDGYTF
CDR3nt: TGCAGCGTTGACGACGGGGTAGATGGCTACACCTTC
d_gene: .
j_gene: TRBJ1-2
v_gene: TRBV29-1
abundance: .

CDR3aa: CASSQGFDQPQHF
CDR3nt: TGTGCCAGCTCGCAGGGTTTCGATCAGCCCCAGCATTTT
d_gene: .
j_gene: TRBJ1-5
v_gene: TRBV18
abundance: few

CDR3aa: CASSLGLQETQYF
CDR3nt: TGTGCCAGCAGCTTAGGGCTTCAAGAGACCCAGTACTTC
d_gene: .
j_gene: TRBJ2-5
v_gene: TRBV7-8
abundance: .

CDR3aa: CASSLYNSEELFF
CDR3nt: TGTGCCAGCAGCTTATACAATTCCGAGGAGCTGTTTTTT
d_gene: .
j_gene: TRBJ2-2
v_gene: TRBV7-3
abundance: .

CDR3aa: CASSPTGTYEQYF
CDR3nt: TGTGCCAGCTCACCGACAGGAACCTACGAGCAGTACTTC
d_gene: .
j_gene: TRBJ2-7
v_gene: TRBV18
abundance: .

CDR3aa: CASSNLADTNTGELFF
CDR3nt: TGTGCCAGCAGCAATCTGGCAGACACGAACACCGGGGAGCTGTTTTTT
d_gene: .
j_gene: TRBJ2-2
v_gene: TRBV7-9
abundance: .

CDR3aa: CASRDRAGNTEAFF
CDR3nt: TGTGCCAGTAGGGACAGGGCTGGGAACACTGAAGCTTTCTTT
d_gene: TRBD1
j_gene: TRBJ1-1
v_gene: TRBV19
abundance: .

CDR3aa: CASSHYSTGSYTEAFF
CDR3nt: TGCGCCAGCAGTCACTACTCGACAGGGTCGTACACTGAAGCTTTCTTT
d_gene: TRBD1
j_gene: TRBJ1-1
v_gene: TRBV5-1
abundance: .

CDR3aa: CASSMASSGGGHTDTQYF
CDR3nt: TGTGCCAGTAGTATGGCGTCTAGCGGGGGGGGACACACAGATACGCAGTATTTT
d_gene: TRBD2
j_gene: TRBJ2-3
v_gene: TRBV19
abundance: .

CDR3aa: CASVKRTGGGDTQYF
CDR3nt: TGTGCTAGTGTAAAGAGGACAGGCGGAGGAGATACGCAGTATTTT
d_gene: TRBD1
j_gene: TRBJ2-3
v_gene: TRBV12-5
abundance: .

CDR3aa: CASSVAGDSGANVLTF
CDR3nt: TGTGCCAGCAGTGTAGCGGGAGACTCTGGGGCCAACGTCCTGACTTTC
d_gene: TRBD2
j_gene: TRBJ2-6
v_gene: TRBV2
abundance: .

CDR3aa: CASSVRSSALGETQYF
CDR3nt: TGTGCCAGCAGCGTTCGGAGTAGTGCGCTCGGAGAGACCCAGTACTTC
d_gene: .
j_gene: TRBJ2-5
v_gene: TRBV5-6
abundance: .

CDR3aa: CASSSPGVGETQYF
CDR3nt: TGTGCCAGCAGCTCCCCCGGGGTCGGAGAGACCCAGTACTTC
d_gene: .
j_gene: TRBJ2-5
v_gene: TRBV7-2
abundance: .